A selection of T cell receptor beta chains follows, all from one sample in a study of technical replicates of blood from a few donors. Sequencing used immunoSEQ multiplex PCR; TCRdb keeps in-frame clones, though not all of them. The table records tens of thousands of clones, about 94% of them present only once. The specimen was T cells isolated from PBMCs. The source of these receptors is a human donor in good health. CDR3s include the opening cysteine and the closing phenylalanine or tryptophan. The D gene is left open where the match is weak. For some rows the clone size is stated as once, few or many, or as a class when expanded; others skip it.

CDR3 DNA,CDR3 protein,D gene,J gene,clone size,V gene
TGTGCCAGCTCACCTCGCCAAGGACAGGTGATTTACGAGCAGTACTTC,CASSPRQGQVIYEQYF,TRBD1,TRBJ2-7,NA,TRBV18
TGTGCCCTTGCGACTAGCGGGATCCACGAGCAGTACTTC,CALATSGIHEQYF,TRBD2,TRBJ2-7,NA,TRBV10-3
TGTGCCAGCAGCAACCCCAGGACAGGGGGCCGGGCCGGGGAGCTGTTTTTT,CASSNPRTGGRAGELFF,NA,TRBJ2-2,NA,TRBV21-1
TGCAGCGGTGGGACAGGGGCCTCTGAGCAGTTCTTC,CSGGTGASEQFF,TRBD1,TRBJ2-1,NA,TRBV29-1
TGCGCCAGCAGCTTGTTGGGGGCGACAGGCACAGATACGCAGTATTTT,CASSLLGATGTDTQYF,NA,TRBJ2-3,NA,TRBV5-1
TGTGCCAGCAGAAAGAGCGGGGGGAGTCACACCGGGGAGCTGTTTTTT,CASRKSGGSHTGELFF,TRBD2,TRBJ2-2,NA,TRBV25-1
TGTGCCTGGGTCCCTTTGGGCGGGAACACAGATACGCAGTATTTT,CAWVPLGGNTDTQYF,NA,TRBJ2-3,NA,TRBV30
TGTGCCAGCAGTTTTCGGGACTATGGCTACACCTTC,CASSFRDYGYTF,NA,TRBJ1-2,NA,TRBV28
TGTGCCAGCGGACAGAGGCACTTGTCTGGAAACACCATATATTTT,CASGQRHLSGNTIYF,NA,TRBJ1-3,NA,TRBV9
TGCGCCAGACTGCAGGGGGCGGCCTACGAGCAGTACTTC,CARLQGAAYEQYF,TRBD1,TRBJ2-7,NA,TRBV23-1
TGTGCCATCAGTGAGTCCCCGGGACAGAGCAATCAGCCCCAGCATTTT,CAISESPGQSNQPQHF,TRBD1,TRBJ1-5,many,TRBV10-3
TGTGCCAGCAGGGGGACAGGGGGCTATGGCTACACCTTC,CASRGTGGYGYTF,TRBD1,TRBJ1-2,NA,TRBV14
TGTGCCAGCAGCTTGTGGGCAGGGCGTCAGGGGGGCACTGAAGCTTTCTTT,CASSLWAGRQGGTEAFF,TRBD1,TRBJ1-1,NA,TRBV7-2
TGCAGCGTTGACCCAGTTGGGGGGGGGCTAGTCTATGGCTACACCTTC,CSVDPVGGGLVYGYTF,NA,TRBJ1-2,NA,TRBV29-1
TGTGCTAGTGGTTGGGCGACAGGGCGAGGAAACACCATATATTTT,CASGWATGRGNTIYF,TRBD1,TRBJ1-3,NA,TRBV12-5
TGTGCCAGCAGCCCCGTCGGGAAAGGCACCGGGGAGCTGTTTTTT,CASSPVGKGTGELFF,NA,TRBJ2-2,NA,TRBV11-3
TGTGCCAGCAGCTCGACAGGGGTTGACACTGAAGCTTTCTTT,CASSSTGVDTEAFF,TRBD1,TRBJ1-1,NA,TRBV5-5
TGTGCCAGCAGCCGGAGGGAGGAAGGCTCCTACGAGCAGTACTTC,CASSRREEGSYEQYF,NA,TRBJ2-7,once,TRBV4-2
TGTGCCAGCAGTCCCACTAGCCTTACTACCTACAATGAGCAGTTCTTC,CASSPTSLTTYNEQFF,NA,TRBJ2-1,NA,TRBV27
TGCGCCAGCAGCTTGGCCTCGGACAGGGCGACTGAAGCTTTCTTT,CASSLASDRATEAFF,TRBD1,TRBJ1-1,NA,TRBV5-1
TGTGCCAGCAGCCAAGGGGGTACGCAGTATTTT,CASSQGGTQYF,NA,TRBJ2-3,NA,TRBV11-3
TGTGCCAGCAGCAATACACTAGCTCGCGGGGGGCCGGGCACCGGGGAGCTGTTTTTT,CASSNTLARGGPGTGELFF,TRBD2,TRBJ2-2,once,TRBV7-9
TGTGCCAGCAGCTACGACACAAATAGCAATCAGCCCCAGCATTTT,CASSYDTNSNQPQHF,NA,TRBJ1-5,few,TRBV7-9
TGCGCCAGCAGCTTCTCCGGGACAGGGTCAGATACGCAGTATTTT,CASSFSGTGSDTQYF,TRBD1,TRBJ2-3,NA,TRBV5-1
TGTGCCAGCAGTCGACGCTCCGGGGGGGCGGTCCATGGCTACACCTTC,CASSRRSGGAVHGYTF,NA,TRBJ1-2,NA,TRBV27
TGTGCCATTGGACTAGCGGGAGCCGAGCAGTATTTT,CAIGLAGAEQYF,TRBD2,TRBJ2-3,NA,TRBV10-3
TGCGCCAGCAGCTTAGGGGCTGCGAACACCGGGGAGCTGTTTTTT,CASSLGAANTGELFF,NA,TRBJ2-2,NA,TRBV5-1
TGTGCCAGCGCGGTAGACTCGGATCCTAAGGAGGAGACCCAGTACTTC,CASAVDSDPKEETQYF,NA,TRBJ2-5,NA,TRBV28
TGTGCCAGCAGTTACTCCGGGACACCCGGCACTGAAGCTTTCTTT,CASSYSGTPGTEAFF,NA,TRBJ1-1,NA,TRBV27
TGTGCCAGCAGCTTAGAGGTCGGACACAGCAATCAGCCCCAGCATTTT,CASSLEVGHSNQPQHF,NA,TRBJ1-5,once,TRBV7-2
TGTGCCAGCGTCCAGGGGGCGCATGGCTACACCTTC,CASVQGAHGYTF,TRBD1,TRBJ1-2,NA,TRBV6-4
TGTGCCAGCAGCCACGGGGGGAATCAGCCCCAGCATTTT,CASSHGGNQPQHF,NA,TRBJ1-5,NA,TRBV6-6
TGCAGCGTTGAACCACCGGGACTAGCGGGGTGGCATGAGCAGTTCTTC,CSVEPPGLAGWHEQFF,TRBD2,TRBJ2-1,NA,TRBV29-1
TGCGCCAGCAGCCAAGGCCAGGGGCTTAGTCAGCCCCAGCATTTT,CASSQGQGLSQPQHF,NA,TRBJ1-5,NA,TRBV4-1
TGTGCCAGCAGCAACCCGAAGCGGGGTGAACCGTACGAGCAGTACTTC,CASSNPKRGEPYEQYF,NA,TRBJ2-7,NA,TRBV21-1
TGCAGCGTTCGACAGGGTAAAACTGAAGCTTTCTTT,CSVRQGKTEAFF,TRBD1,TRBJ1-1,NA,TRBV29-1
TGTGCTAGTGGTTTGGTCTTAAGCGGGAGGAACACCGGGGAGCTGTTTTTT,CASGLVLSGRNTGELFF,TRBD2,TRBJ2-2,NA,TRBV12-5
TGTGCCAGCAGTTACTCGAGTAGCGGGGTCTACGAGCAGTACTTC,CASSYSSSGVYEQYF,TRBD2,TRBJ2-7,NA,TRBV6-5
TGTGCCAGCAGCCAAACTCGGAATGAGCAGTTCTTC,CASSQTRNEQFF,NA,TRBJ2-1,NA,TRBV7-2
TGTGCCAGCAGCCCCGGGACTAGCGGGAGGGACAATGAGCAGTTCTTC,CASSPGTSGRDNEQFF,TRBD2,TRBJ2-1,once,TRBV7-2
TGTGCCAGCAGCTCAGCGGGGGGAAATTACAATGAGCAGTTCTTC,CASSSAGGNYNEQFF,TRBD2,TRBJ2-1,NA,TRBV11-2
TGTGCCACTCGGCGGGGCGGGGGGTCCTACGAGCAGTACTTC,CATRRGGGSYEQYF,TRBD2,TRBJ2-7,NA,TRBV19
TGTGCCAGTAGTATAGCGCCACCGGACACTGAAGCTTTCTTT,CASSIAPPDTEAFF,NA,TRBJ1-1,NA,TRBV19
TGTGCCAGCAGCTTAGCGACTTACATCGATAGCAATCAGCCCCAGCATTTT,CASSLATYIDSNQPQHF,NA,TRBJ1-5,NA,TRBV7-9
TGTGCCACCTCCCCGGGGATGAGCGGTGGCGTACCCCTCCACTTT,CATSPGMSGGVPLHF,NA,TRBJ1-6,NA,TRBV19
TGTGCCAGCAGCTTAGTCTCCGAGACTGAAGCTTTCTTT,CASSLVSETEAFF,NA,TRBJ1-1,few,TRBV7-8
TGTGCCAGCAGCTTTGACACCTACGAGCAGTACTTC,CASSFDTYEQYF,NA,TRBJ2-7,NA,TRBV11-2
TGTGCCTGGAGCGTCCAGGGAAACACCATATATTTT,CAWSVQGNTIYF,NA,TRBJ1-3,NA,TRBV30
TGCGCCAGCAGTGAGTACCGGGGCCAAGAGACCCAGTACTTC,CASSEYRGQETQYF,NA,TRBJ2-5,NA,TRBV10-1
TGTGCCAGCAGCCAGGGACTAGCGGTTGCCTACGAGCAGTACTTC,CASSQGLAVAYEQYF,TRBD2,TRBJ2-7,NA,TRBV14
TGTGCCAGCGTAGGAGCGGGAGATACGCAGTATTTT,CASVGAGDTQYF,NA,TRBJ2-3,NA,TRBV6-1
TGTGCCAGCAGTCAAGGGGCCGGTCAGCCCCAGCATTTT,CASSQGAGQPQHF,NA,TRBJ1-5,NA,TRBV27
TGCGCCAGCAGTGAGTCGACCCTAGCGGGACGTGAGCAGTTCTTC,CASSESTLAGREQFF,TRBD2,TRBJ2-1,NA,TRBV10-2
TGTGCCATCCGCTTAGGGACAGGGGGTTACACCTTC,CAIRLGTGGYTF,TRBD1,TRBJ1-2,NA,TRBV25-1
TGTGCCAGCAGTTTGTTACTTAACTATGGCTACACCTTC,CASSLLLNYGYTF,NA,TRBJ1-2,NA,TRBV5-6
TGTGCCAGCAGCCGGAATCCGGGATTACGGGGTTGGGAGCAGTACTTC,CASSRNPGLRGWEQYF,NA,TRBJ2-7,NA,TRBV7-2
TGTGCCAGCAGCCCCGTCCGGGGGATAGAGACCCAGTACTTC,CASSPVRGIETQYF,NA,TRBJ2-5,NA,TRBV7-9
TGTGCCACGCGAAGACTAGCTACCTACAATGAGCAGTTCTTC,CATRRLATYNEQFF,TRBD2,TRBJ2-1,NA,TRBV28
TGCGCCAGCAGCTGGGGACAGGGGGCTAGGGGCTACACCTTC,CASSWGQGARGYTF,TRBD1,TRBJ1-2,once,TRBV5-1
TGCAGCGTCCTACCGGGGGGCGGGAATCAGCCCCAGCATTTT,CSVLPGGGNQPQHF,NA,TRBJ1-5,NA,TRBV29-1